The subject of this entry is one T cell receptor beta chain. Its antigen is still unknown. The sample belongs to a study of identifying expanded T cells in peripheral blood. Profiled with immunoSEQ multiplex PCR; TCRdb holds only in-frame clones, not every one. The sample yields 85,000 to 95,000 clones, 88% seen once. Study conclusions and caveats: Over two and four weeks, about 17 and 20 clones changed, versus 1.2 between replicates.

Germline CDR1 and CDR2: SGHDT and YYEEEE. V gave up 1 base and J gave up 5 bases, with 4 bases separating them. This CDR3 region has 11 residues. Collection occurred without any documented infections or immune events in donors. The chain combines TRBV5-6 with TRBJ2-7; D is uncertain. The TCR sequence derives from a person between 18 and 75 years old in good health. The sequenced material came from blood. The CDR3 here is CASSLTHEQYF. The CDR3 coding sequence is TGTGCCAGCAGCTTGACCCACGAGCAGTACTTC. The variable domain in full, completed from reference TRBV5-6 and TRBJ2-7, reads DAGVTQSPTHLIKTRGQQVTLRCSPKSGHDTVSWYQQALGQGPQFIFQYYEEEERQRGNFPDRFSGHQFPNYSSELNVNALLLGDSALYLCASSLTHEQYFGPGTRLTVT.